This T cell receptor beta chain was sequenced during a study of coeliac disease. The length of the CDR3 is 14 residues. V shed 3 bases and J shed 5 bases, with 10 bases lying between them. Per germline, CDR1 SEHNR and CDR2 FQNEAQ (reference sequence). Study-level findings and limits: Only 1 of 6 controls, but about 55% of the 18 coeliac samples, showed published gliadin-specific TRB sequences.

Here immunoSEQ multiplex PCR was the method, and the copy in TCRdb shows in-frame clones only, minus some. The sample gives 6,000 to 8,000 clones, roughly 69% of which show up once; about 6% is in the top ten. Of note for this clone: Its specificity is not known.

This sequence originates from a man younger than 45 with celiac disease. The chain combines TRBV7-9 with TRBJ2-2; D might be TRBD1 (5 bases). Sequencing was performed on lamina propria lymphocytes from the gut. As DNA, the CDR3 is TGTGCCAGCAGCTTCGCTCAGGGAACCGGGGAGCTGTTTTTT. Amino acids: CASSFAQGTGELFF.